A selection of T cell receptor beta chains follows, all from one sample in a study of blood T cell repertoires in COVID-19. Measured with immunoSEQ multiplex PCR; TCRdb has only the in-frame clones, and not every one. This sample has about 480,000 clones; over 75% occur once, and the top ten carry approximately 1.8%. Sequences were obtained from PBMCs or T cells enriched from blood (not recorded which). Receptor source: a woman in her 40s who had recovered from COVID-19. CDR3s include the opening cysteine and the closing phenylalanine or tryptophan. The D gene is left open where the match is weak. Clone size is not always given. Where it is, it says once, few, many or a class for expanded clones.

D,V,size,J,CDR3
.,TRBV5-5,.,TRBJ2-2,CASSPTRGGDTGELFF
TRBD1,TRBV30,.,TRBJ2-7,CAWKAGTGGDEQYF
TRBD1,TRBV23-1,once,TRBJ1-1,CARITGVNTEAFF
TRBD1,TRBV19,.,TRBJ1-2,CASRPGQGKFYGYTF
TRBD1,TRBV10-2,.,TRBJ2-7,CASSAPGQGYYEQYF
TRBD1,TRBV11-2,once,TRBJ1-5,CASSSKGTEYSNQPQHF
TRBD2,TRBV5-1,.,TRBJ2-1,CASSLVASGSGNEQFF
TRBD2,TRBV25-1,.,TRBJ2-1,CASSAGTSLNEQFF
.,TRBV5-5,.,TRBJ1-4,CASSYIQVDNEKLFF
TRBD2,TRBV19,.,TRBJ2-3,CASSISSGTTDTQYF
TRBD1,TRBV7-9,.,TRBJ2-7,CAAGQASSYEQYF
TRBD1,TRBV5-6,.,TRBJ1-6,CASSPGGNYNSPLHF
TRBD1,TRBV11-2,once,TRBJ1-1,CASSLETGSFAEAFF
TRBD1,TRBV9,.,TRBJ2-7,CASSDRGQGWGEQYF
TRBD1,TRBV6-5,.,TRBJ2-1,CASSFSGTGGAEQFF
TRBD2,TRBV3-1/TRBV3-2,.,TRBJ2-3,CASRLAGGPDTQYF
.,TRBV19,.,TRBJ1-1,CASSIGHLNTEAFF
TRBD1,TRBV19,.,TRBJ1-5,CASSKGQGGNQPQHF
TRBD1,TRBV6-5,.,TRBJ1-2,CASTSRQGAVYGYTF
.,TRBV3-1/TRBV3-2,.,TRBJ1-4,CASSAGGYEKLFF
.,TRBV12-3/TRBV12-4,.,TRBJ2-2,CASGAGNTGELFF
TRBD1,TRBV7-2,.,TRBJ2-7,CASSLGTGVPLMEYF
TRBD2,TRBV9,.,TRBJ2-5,CASSVGLATKETQYF
.,TRBV2,.,TRBJ1-1,CASRGEQDTEAFF
.,TRBV3-1/TRBV3-2,.,TRBJ2-3,CASSHYTDTQYF
TRBD2,TRBV6-5,.,TRBJ2-7,CASSRGRAGEQYF
TRBD1,TRBV10-3,once,TRBJ1-1,CATGGDRGMNTEAFF
TRBD2,TRBV30,once,TRBJ2-3,CAWSPLSGSNSDTQYF
TRBD2,TRBV9,once,TRBJ2-2,CASSVSVASGSPGELFF
.,TRBV5-5,.,TRBJ2-7,CASSSEGGPYEQYF
.,TRBV6-5,.,TRBJ2-7,CASSRGTEYEQYF
.,TRBV23-1,.,TRBJ1-2,CASSQSFREQYGYTF
.,TRBV2,once,TRBJ1-2,CASGYYPGGDGYTF
TRBD1,TRBV6-5,.,TRBJ1-1,CASSYLGQGWTEAFF
.,TRBV6-5,.,TRBJ2-1,CASSYGLSSYNEQFF
.,TRBV7-9,.,TRBJ1-2,CASSPRGSSYGYTF
.,TRBV24-1,.,TRBJ1-2,CATSDGIYGYTF
.,TRBV28,.,TRBJ1-2,CASSLGQPNGYTF
.,TRBV4-1,.,TRBJ2-5,CASSQDGRGETQYF
.,TRBV19,.,TRBJ2-7,CASSRAGRLDYEQYF
.,TRBV4-2,.,TRBJ2-7,CASSPNLGYGSYEQYF
.,TRBV27,.,TRBJ1-4,CASSFAQPTTEKLFF
.,TRBV21-1,.,TRBJ2-2,CASKDRGTGELFF
TRBD2,TRBV7-8,.,TRBJ2-2,CASSPTSGRTGELFF
.,TRBV3-1/TRBV3-2,.,TRBJ1-1,CASSQTQGRTEAFF
.,TRBV25-1,.,TRBJ2-3,CASSESGYSTDTQYF
.,TRBV19,.,TRBJ1-2,CASKSDSGDYGYTF
TRBD1,TRBV23-1,.,TRBJ1-3,CASSHPETGVTGNTIYF
.,TRBV20-1,few,TRBJ1-5,CSTSAEPQHF
TRBD1,TRBV2,.,TRBJ1-1,CASILQGHSTEAFF
TRBD2,TRBV10-2,.,TRBJ2-5,CASSQQIGLAGDF
.,TRBV7-2,.,TRBJ1-2,CASSSPTDNYGYTF
TRBD2,TRBV24-1,.,TRBJ2-5,CATSEPSGSVWETQYF
TRBD1,TRBV9,.,TRBJ1-6,CASGTGQGNSPLHF
.,TRBV24-1,.,TRBJ2-5,CATSDDQPLAGETQYF